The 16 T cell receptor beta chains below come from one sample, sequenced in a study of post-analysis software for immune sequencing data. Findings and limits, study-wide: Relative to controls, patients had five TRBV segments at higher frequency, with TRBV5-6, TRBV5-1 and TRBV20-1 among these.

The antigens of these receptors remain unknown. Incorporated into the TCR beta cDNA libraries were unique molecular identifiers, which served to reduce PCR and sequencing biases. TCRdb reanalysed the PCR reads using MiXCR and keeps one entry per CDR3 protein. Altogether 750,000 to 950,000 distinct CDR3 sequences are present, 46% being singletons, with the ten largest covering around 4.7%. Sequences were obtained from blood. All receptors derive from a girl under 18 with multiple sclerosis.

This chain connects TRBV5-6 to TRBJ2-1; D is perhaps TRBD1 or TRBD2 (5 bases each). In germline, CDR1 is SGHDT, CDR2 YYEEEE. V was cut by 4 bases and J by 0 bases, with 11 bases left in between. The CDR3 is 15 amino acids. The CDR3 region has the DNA TGTGCCAGCAGCGCCGGGACCATCTCCTACAATGAGCAGTTCTTC. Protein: CASSAGTISYNEQFF. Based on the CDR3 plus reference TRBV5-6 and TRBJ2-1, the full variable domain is DAGVTQSPTHLIKTRGQQVTLRCSPKSGHDTVSWYQQALGQGPQFIFQYYEEEERQRGNFPDRFSGHQFPNYSSELNVNALLLGDSALYLCASSAGTISYNEQFFGPGTRLTVL.

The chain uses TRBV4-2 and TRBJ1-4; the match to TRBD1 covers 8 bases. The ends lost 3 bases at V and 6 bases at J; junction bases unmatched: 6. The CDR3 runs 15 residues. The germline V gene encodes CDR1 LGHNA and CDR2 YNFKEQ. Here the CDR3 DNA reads TGTGCCAGCAGCCAGGTTTCACAGGGGGATGAAAAACTGTTTTTT. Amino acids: CASSQVSQGDEKLFF.

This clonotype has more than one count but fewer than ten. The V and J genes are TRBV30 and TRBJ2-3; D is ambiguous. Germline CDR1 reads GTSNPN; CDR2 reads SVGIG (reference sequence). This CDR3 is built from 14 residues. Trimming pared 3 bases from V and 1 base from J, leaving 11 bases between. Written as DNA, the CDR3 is TGTGCCTGGAGATGGGGATGGCGCACAGATACGCAGTATTTT. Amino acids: CAWRWGWRTDTQYF.

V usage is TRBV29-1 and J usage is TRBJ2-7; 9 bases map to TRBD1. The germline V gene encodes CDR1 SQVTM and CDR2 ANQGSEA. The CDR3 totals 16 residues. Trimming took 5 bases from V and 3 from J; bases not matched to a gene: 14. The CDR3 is CSVLLTSGTGHYEQYF. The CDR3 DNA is TGCAGCGTTCTACTAACATCCGGGACAGGGCACTACGAGCAGTACTTC.

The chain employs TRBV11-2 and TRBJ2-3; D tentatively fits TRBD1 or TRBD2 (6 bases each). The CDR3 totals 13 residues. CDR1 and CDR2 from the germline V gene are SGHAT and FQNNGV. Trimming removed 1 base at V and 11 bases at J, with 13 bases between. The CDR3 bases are TGTGCCAGCAGCTTAGCGGGGGCAGGGATGCAGTATTTT. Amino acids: CASSLAGAGMQYF.

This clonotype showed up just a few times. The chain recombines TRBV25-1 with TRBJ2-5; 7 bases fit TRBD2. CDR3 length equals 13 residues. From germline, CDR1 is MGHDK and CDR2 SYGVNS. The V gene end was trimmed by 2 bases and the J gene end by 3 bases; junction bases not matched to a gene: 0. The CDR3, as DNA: TGTGCCAGCAGTGAAGGGGGGGAAGAGACCCAGTACTTC. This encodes CASSEGGEETQYF.

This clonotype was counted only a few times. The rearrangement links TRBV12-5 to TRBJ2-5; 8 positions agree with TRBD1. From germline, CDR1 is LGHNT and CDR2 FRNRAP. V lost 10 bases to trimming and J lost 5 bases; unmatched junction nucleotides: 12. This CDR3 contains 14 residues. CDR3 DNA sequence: TGTGCTACCCGCCCGGACAGGGCTCAGGAGACCCAGTACTTC. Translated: CATRPDRAQETQYF.

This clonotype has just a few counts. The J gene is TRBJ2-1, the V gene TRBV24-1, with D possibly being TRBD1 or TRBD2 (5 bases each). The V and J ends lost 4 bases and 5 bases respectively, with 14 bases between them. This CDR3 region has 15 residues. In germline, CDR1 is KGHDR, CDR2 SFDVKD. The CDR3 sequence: CATSEAGTRHNEQFF. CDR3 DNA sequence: TGTGCCACCAGTGAGGCCGGGACGAGGCACAATGAGCAGTTCTTC.

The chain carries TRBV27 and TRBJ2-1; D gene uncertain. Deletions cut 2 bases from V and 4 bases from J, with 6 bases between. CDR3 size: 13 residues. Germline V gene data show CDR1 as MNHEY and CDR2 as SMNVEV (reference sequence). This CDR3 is CASSLMGYNEQFF. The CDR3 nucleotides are TGTGCCAGCAGTTTAATGGGGTACAATGAGCAGTTCTTC.

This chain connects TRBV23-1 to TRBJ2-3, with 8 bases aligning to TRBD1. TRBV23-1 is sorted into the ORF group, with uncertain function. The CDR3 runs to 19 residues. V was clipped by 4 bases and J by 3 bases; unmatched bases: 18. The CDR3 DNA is TGCGCCAGCAGTCGTTCCCCTCATAACGGACAGGGAAGGACAGATACGCAGTATTTT. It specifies CASSRSPHNGQGRTDTQYF.

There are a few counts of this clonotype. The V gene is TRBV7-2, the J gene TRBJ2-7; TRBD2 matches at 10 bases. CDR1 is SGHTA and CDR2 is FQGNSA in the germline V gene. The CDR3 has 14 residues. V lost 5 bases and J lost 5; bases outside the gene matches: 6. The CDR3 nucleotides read TGTGCCAGCAGCCCGGGACTAGCGTTCGACGAGCAGTACTTC. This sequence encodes CASSPGLAFDEQYF.

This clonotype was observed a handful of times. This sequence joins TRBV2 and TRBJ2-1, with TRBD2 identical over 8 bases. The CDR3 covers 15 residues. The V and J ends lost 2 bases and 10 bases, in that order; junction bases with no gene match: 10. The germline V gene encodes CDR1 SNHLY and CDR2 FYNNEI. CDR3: CASSEIRGLAGEQFF. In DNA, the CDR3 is TGTGCCAGCAGTGAAATTCGGGGGTTAGCGGGGGAGCAGTTCTTC.

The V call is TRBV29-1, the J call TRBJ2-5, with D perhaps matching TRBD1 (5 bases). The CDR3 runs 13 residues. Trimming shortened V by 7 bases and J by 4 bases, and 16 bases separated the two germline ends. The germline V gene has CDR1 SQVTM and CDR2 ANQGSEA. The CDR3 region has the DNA TGCAGCGCGGACAAGTTCGGGTCAGAGACCCAGTACTTC. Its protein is CSADKFGSETQYF.

The DNA for the CDR3 is TGTGCCAGCAGTGTGGGACAGGGTGAGGTGGAGACCCAGTACTTC. It codes for CASSVGQGEVETQYF. This chain connects TRBV25-1 to TRBJ2-7; 9 bases align to TRBD1. The J call may be in error: the DNA end matches TRBJ2-5 better. Germline V CDR1 and CDR2: MGHDK, SYGVNS. This CDR3 contains 15 residues.

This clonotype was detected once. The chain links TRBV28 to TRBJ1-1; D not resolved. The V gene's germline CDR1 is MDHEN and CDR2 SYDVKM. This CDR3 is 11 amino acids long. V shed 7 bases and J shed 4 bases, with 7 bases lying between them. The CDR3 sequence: CASTFFTEAFF. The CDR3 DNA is TGTGCCAGCACCTTTTTCACTGAAGCTTTCTTT.

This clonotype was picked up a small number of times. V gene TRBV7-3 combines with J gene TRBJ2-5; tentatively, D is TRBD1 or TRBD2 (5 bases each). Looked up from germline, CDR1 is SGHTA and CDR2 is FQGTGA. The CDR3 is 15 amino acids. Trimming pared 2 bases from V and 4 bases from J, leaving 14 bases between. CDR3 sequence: CASSLLGDRAETQYF. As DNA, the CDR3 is TGTGCCAGCAGCTTATTGGGGGATCGAGCAGAGACCCAGTACTTC.